The clone carrying this TCR beta chain has a single count. The antigen is not known. The sample is drawn from a study of T cell repertoires in aging, cancer and after chemotherapy. On the study more broadly: The full dataset contained about 10 million TCR reads. Study-level findings and limits: Age-matched healthy donors had significantly more diverse, less clonal blood TCR repertoires than untreated cancer patients.

CDR3 length equals 15 residues. V gave up 4 bases and J gave up 2 bases, with 13 bases separating them. Germline V lookup: CDR1 SGHRS, CDR2 YFSETQ. Multiplex touch-down PCR with TRB-A/B primers amplified rearranged V-D-J TRB sequences. TCRdb re-analysed the multiplex PCR reads in MiXCR, keeping a single row per CDR3 protein. This sample has fewer than 5,500 distinct CDR3 sequences, with 55% to 70% found just once. Amplification of TCR beta used genomic DNA extracted from peripheral blood. This TCR was recovered from a human donor with a solid tumor. The gene calls are TRBV5-1 and TRBJ1-3; TRBD1 might be the D (5 bases). The sample was blood. CDR3 region: CASSLQAGPGNTIYF. The CDR3 bases are TGCGCCAGCAGCCTACAGGCTGGACCTGGAAACACCATATATTTT.